This note documents a single T cell receptor (beta chain) sequence. With 6 bases clipped from V and 4 bases from J, the junction kept 6 bases outside the gene matches. Germline values: CDR1 WSHSY, CDR2 SAAADI. The CDR3 sequence is 14 residues long. Under the authors' procedure: Estimated nucleated cell counts came from reference gene primer amplification. Here immunoSEQ multiplex PCR was the method, and the copy in TCRdb shows in-frame clones only, minus some. The V and J calls and the clone size are those of that table, but D and trimming were determined from the DNA. Of a few hundred thousand clones in the sample, around 90% were seen once. These data belong to a study of blood T cell repertoires in COVID-19. As for the study in general: Samples taken during acute and convalescent COVID-19 were collected in the United States, Italy and Spain. Sample material is recorded as cDNA or gDNA derived from T cells, B-cell-depleted T cells, or PBMCs.

The sample consisted of peripheral blood. The chain combines TRBV10-2 with TRBJ1-5, with TRBD1 identical over 7 bases. The sequence was obtained from a young man who had recovered from COVID-19. The CDR3 nucleotides read TGCGCCAGCAGCTTCGGGACAGAGAATCAGCCCCAGCATTTT. It translates to CASSFGTENQPQHF.